Listed here is a single T cell receptor beta chain. The antigen is not known. This record belongs to a study of vaccination effects on CD4 cells after COVID-19. This CDR3 is 13 amino acids long. The V gene end was trimmed by 8 bases and the J gene end by 6 bases; junction bases not matched to a gene: 8. The germline V gene has CDR1 SGHDN and CDR2 FVKESK. The method was immunoSEQ multiplex PCR; TCRdb's version includes in-frame clones alone and lacks a portion of them. The data contain more than 25,000 clones, approximately 68% of them singletons. Within the ViraFEST assay, antigen-specific CD4+ T cells underwent expansion with viral peptide pools prior to sequencing. On approximately day 9 of culture, CD4+ T cells were separated out.

The V gene is TRBV14, the J gene TRBJ1-2; 8 positions agree with TRBD1. The TCR originated in a human donor who received a COVID-19 vaccine. The material sequenced was CD4+ T cells from PBMCs cultured with HCoV-229E spike peptides, taken before COVID-19 vaccination. DNA of the CDR3: TGTGCCAGCGGACGACAGGGGACCCATGGCTACACCTTC. Translating gives CASGRQGTHGYTF.